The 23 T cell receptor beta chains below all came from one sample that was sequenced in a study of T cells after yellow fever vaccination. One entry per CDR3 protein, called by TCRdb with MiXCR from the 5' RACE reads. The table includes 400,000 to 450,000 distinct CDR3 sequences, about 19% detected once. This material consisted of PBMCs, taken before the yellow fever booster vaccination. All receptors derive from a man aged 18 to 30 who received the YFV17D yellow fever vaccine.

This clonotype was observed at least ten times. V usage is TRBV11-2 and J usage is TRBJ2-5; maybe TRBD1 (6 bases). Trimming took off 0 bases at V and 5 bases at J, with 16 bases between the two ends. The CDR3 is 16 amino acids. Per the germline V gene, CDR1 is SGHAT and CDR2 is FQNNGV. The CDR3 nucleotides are TGTGCCAGCAGCTTAGATCTCAGGGGTTCGGGCGAGACCCAGTACTTC. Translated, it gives CASSLDLRGSGETQYF.

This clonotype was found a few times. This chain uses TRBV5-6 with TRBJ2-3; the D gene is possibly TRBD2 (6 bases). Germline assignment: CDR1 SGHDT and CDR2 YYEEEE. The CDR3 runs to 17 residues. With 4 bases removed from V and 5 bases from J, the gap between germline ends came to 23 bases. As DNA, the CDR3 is TGTGCCAGCAGCCCCCGGATAGCGGACAAAGGAGTAGATACGCAGTATTTT. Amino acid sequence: CASSPRIADKGVDTQYF.

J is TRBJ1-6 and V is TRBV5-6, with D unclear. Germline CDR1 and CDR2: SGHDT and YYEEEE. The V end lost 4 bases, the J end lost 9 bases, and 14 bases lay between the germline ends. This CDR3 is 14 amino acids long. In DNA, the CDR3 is TGTGCCAGCAGCCCCCGCGGTCGGGGTTCACCCCTCCACTTT. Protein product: CASSPRGRGSPLHF.

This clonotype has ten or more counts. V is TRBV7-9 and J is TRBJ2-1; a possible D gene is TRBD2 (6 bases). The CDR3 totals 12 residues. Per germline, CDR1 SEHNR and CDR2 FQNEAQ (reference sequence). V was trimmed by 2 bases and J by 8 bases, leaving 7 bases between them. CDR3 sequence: CASSLTGDEQFF. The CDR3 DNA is TGTGCCAGCAGCTTAACGGGGGATGAGCAGTTCTTC.

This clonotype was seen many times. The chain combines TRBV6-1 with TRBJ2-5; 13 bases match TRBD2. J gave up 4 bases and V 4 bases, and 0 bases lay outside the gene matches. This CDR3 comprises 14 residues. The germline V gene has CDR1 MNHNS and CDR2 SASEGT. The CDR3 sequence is CASSGLAGGETQYF. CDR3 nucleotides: TGTGCCAGCAGTGGACTAGCGGGGGGAGAGACCCAGTACTTC.

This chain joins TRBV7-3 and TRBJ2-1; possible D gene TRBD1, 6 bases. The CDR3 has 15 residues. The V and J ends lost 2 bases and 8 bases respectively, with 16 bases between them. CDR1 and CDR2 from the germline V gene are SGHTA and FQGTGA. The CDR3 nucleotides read TGTGCCAGCAGCTTAGGGGGCCATAACGCCCATGAGCAGTTCTTC. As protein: CASSLGGHNAHEQFF.

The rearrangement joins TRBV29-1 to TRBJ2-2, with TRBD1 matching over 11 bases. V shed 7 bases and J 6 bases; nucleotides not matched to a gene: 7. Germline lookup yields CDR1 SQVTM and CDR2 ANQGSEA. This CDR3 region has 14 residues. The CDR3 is CSAGPGQGAGELFF. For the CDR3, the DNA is TGCAGCGCCGGACCGGGACAGGGGGCCGGGGAGCTGTTTTTT.

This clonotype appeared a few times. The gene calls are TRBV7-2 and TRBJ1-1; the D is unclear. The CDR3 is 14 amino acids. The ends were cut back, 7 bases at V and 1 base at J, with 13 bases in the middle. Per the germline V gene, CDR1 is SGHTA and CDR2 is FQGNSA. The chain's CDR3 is CASTPRPGNTEAFF. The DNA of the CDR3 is TGTGCCAGCACCCCACGGCCGGGGAACACTGAAGCTTTCTTT.

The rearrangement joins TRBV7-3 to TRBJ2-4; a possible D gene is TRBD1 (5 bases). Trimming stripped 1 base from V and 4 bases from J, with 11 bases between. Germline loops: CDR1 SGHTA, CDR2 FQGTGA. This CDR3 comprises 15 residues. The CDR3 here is CASSLSSGSKNIQYF. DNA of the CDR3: TGTGCCAGCAGCTTAAGTTCAGGGTCTAAAAACATTCAGTACTTC.

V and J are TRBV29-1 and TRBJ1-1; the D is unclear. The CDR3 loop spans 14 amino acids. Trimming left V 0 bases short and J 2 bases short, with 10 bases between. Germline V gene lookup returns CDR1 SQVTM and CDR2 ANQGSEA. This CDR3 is CSVEDRGKNTEAFF. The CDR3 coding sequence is TGCAGCGTTGAAGATCGGGGTAAAAACACTGAAGCTTTCTTT. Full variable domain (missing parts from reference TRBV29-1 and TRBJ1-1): SAVISQKPSRDICQRGTSLTIQCQVDSQVTMMFWYRQQPGQSLTLIATANQGSEATYESGFVIDKFPISRPNLTFSTLTVSNMSPEDSSIYLCSVEDRGKNTEAFFGQGTRLTVV.

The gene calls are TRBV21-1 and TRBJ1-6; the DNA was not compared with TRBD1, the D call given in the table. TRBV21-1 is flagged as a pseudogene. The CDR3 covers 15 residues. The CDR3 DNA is TGTGCCAGCAGCGTTCAGGGGTTGGGAAATTCACCCCTCCACTTT. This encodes CASSVQGLGNSPLHF.

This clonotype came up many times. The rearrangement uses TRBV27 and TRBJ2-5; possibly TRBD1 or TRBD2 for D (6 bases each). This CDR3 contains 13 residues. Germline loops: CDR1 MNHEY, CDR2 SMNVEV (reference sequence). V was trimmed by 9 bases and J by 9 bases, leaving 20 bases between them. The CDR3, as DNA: TGTGCCAGTGGAGGGTGGGGGGCTGGGGCCCAGTACTTC. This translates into CASGGWGAGAQYF.

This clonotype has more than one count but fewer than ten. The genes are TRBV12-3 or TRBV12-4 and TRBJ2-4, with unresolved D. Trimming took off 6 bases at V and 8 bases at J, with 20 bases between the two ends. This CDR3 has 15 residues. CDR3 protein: CASRNRPIGGDIQYF. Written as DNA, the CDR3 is TGTGCCAGCAGGAACCGACCCATAGGCGGTGACATTCAGTACTTC.

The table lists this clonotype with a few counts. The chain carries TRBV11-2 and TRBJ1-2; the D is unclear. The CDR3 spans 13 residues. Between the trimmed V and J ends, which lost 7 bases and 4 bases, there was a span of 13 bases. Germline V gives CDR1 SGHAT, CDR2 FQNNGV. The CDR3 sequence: CASNRQVGYGYTF. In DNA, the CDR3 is TGTGCCAGCAATAGGCAGGTCGGCTATGGCTACACCTTC.

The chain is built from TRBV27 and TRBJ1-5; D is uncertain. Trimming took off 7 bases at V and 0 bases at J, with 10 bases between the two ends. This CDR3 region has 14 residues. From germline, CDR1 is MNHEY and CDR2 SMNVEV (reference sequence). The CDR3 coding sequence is TGTGCCAGCAAAAGGGTGGGTAGCAATCAGCCCCAGCATTTT. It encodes CASKRVGSNQPQHF.

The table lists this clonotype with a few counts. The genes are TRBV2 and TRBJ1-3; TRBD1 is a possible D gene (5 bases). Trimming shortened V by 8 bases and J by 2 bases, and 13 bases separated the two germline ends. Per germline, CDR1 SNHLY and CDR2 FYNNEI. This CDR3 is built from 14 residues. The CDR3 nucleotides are TGTGCCAGCTTTTGGAGGGGAGCTGGAAACACCATATATTTT. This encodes CASFWRGAGNTIYF.

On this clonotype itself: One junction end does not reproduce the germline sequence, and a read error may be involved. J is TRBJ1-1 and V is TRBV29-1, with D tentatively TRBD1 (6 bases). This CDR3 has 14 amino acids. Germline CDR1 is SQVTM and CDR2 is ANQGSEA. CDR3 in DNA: TGCAGCGTGGGGAACCTCGGACAGAACGCTGAAGCTTTCTTT. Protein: CSVGNLGQNAEAFF.

CDR3 coding DNA: TGTGCCAGCAGCTTAAAAACAGGGTGGGATACGCAGTATTTT. Protein: CASSLKTGWDTQYF. This sequence joins TRBV11-2 and TRBJ2-3; D possibly corresponds to TRBD1 (6 bases). CDR3 length: 14 amino acids. V was trimmed by 2 bases and J by 6 bases, leaving 12 bases between them. Germline assignment: CDR1 SGHAT and CDR2 FQNNGV. Based on the CDR3 plus reference TRBV11-2 and TRBJ2-3, the full variable domain is EAGVAQSPRYKIIEKRQSVAFWCNPISGHATLYWYQQILGQGPKLLIQFQNNGVVDDSQLPKDRFSAERLKGVDSTLKIQPAKLEDSAVYLCASSLKTGWDTQYFGPGTRLTVL.

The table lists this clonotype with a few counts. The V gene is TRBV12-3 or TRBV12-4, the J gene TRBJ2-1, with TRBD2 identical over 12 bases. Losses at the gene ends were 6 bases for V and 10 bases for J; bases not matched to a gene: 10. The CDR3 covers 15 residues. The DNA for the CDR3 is TGTGCCAGCAGGGCCGCTAGCGGGGGGGCCGGAGAGCAGTTCTTC. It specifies CASRAASGGAGEQFF.

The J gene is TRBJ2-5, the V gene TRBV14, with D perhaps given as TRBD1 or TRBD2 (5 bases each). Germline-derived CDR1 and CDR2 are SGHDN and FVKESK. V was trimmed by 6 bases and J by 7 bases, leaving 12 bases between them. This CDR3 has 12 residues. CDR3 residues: CASSRQGRTQYF. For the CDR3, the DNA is TGTGCCAGCAGTCGGCAGGGACGGACCCAGTACTTC.

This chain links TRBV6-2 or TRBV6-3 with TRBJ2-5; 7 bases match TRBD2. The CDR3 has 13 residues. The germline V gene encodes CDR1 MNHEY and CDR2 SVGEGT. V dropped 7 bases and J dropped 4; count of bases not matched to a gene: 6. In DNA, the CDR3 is TGTGCCAGCATGAGCGGGGTTGGAGAGACCCAGTACTTC. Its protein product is CASMSGVGETQYF.

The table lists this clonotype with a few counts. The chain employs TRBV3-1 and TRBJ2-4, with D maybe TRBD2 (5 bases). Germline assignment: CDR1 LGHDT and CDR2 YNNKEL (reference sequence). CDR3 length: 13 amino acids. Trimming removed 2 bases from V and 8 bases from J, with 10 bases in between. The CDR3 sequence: CASSQNTADIQYF. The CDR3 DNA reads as TGTGCCAGCAGCCAAAATACAGCGGACATTCAGTACTTC.

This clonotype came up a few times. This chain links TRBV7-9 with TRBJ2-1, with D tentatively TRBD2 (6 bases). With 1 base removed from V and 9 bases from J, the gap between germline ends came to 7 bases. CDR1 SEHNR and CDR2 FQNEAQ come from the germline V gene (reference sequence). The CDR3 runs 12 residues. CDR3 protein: CASSLVGGEQFF. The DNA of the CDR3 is TGTGCCAGCAGCTTAGTGGGGGGTGAGCAGTTCTTC.